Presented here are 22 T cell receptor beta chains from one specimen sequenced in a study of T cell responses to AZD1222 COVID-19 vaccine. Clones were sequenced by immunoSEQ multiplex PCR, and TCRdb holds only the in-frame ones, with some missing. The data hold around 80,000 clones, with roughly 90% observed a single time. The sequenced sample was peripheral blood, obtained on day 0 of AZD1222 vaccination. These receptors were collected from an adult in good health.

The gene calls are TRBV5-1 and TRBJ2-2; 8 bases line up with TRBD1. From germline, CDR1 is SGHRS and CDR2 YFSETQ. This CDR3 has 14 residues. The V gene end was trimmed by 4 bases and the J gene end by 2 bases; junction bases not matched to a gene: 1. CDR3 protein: CASSPGGNTGELFF. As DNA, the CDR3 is TGCGCCAGCAGCCCAGGGGGCAACACCGGGGAGCTGTTTTTT.

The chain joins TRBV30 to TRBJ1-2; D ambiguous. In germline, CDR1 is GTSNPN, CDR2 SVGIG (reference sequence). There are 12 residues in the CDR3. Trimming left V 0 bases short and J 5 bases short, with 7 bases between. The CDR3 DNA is TGTGCCTGGAGTGTAAGAGTATATGGCTACACCTTC. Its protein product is CAWSVRVYGYTF. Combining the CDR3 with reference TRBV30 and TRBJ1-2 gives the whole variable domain SQTIHQWPATLVQPVGSPLSLECTVEGTSNPNLYWYRQAAGRGLQLLFYSVGIGQISSEVPQNLSASRPQDRQFILSSKKLLLSDSGFYLCAWSVRVYGYTFGSGTRLTVV.

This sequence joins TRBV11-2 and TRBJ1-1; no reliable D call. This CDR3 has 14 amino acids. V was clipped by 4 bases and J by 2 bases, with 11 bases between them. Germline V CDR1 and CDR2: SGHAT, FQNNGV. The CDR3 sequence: CASSSSSVNTEAFF. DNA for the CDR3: TGTGCCAGCAGCTCCTCTTCAGTTAACACTGAAGCTTTCTTT.

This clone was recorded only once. This chain's CDR3 is CASSRHPGTGAGEQYF. CDR3 nucleotides: TGTGCCAGCAGCCGCCATCCCGGGACAGGGGCCGGCGAGCAGTACTTC. V and J are TRBV3-1 (or the pseudogene TRBV3-2) and TRBJ2-7, with 10 nucleotides matching TRBD1. Trimming took 4 bases from V and 6 from J; bases not matched to a gene: 12. This CDR3 is built from 16 residues. Per germline, CDR1 LGHDT and CDR2 YNNKEL (reference sequence).

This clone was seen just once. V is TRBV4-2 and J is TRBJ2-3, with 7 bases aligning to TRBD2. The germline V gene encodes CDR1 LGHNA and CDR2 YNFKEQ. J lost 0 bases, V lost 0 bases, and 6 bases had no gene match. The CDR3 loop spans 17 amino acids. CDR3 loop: CASSQDRLAESTDTQYF. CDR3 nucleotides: TGTGCCAGCAGCCAAGATCGGCTAGCGGAGAGCACAGATACGCAGTATTTT.

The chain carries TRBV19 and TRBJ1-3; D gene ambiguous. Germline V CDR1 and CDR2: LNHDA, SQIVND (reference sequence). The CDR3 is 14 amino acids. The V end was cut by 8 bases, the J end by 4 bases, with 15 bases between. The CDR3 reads CASREAGWGNTIYF. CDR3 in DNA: TGTGCCAGTCGAGAGGCGGGTTGGGGAAACACCATATATTTT.

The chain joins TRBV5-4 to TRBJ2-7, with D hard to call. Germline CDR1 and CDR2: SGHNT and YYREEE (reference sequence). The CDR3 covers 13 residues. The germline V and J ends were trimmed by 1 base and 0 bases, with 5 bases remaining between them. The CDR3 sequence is CASSLRNSYEQYF. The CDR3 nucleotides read TGTGCCAGCAGCTTGAGGAACTCCTACGAGCAGTACTTC.

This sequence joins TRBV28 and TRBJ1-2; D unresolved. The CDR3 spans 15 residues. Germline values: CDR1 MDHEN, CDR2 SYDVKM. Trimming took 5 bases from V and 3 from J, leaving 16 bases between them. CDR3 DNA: TGTGCCAGCAGTCCCTCGGGAGCTCTTTACTATGGCTACACCTTC. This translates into CASSPSGALYYGYTF.

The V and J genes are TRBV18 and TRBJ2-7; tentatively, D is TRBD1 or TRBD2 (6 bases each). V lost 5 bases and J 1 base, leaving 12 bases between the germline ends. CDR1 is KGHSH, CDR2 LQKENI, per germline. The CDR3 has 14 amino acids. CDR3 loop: CASSRGDTSYEQYF. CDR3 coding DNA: TGTGCCAGCTCAAGGGGGGACACTTCCTACGAGCAGTACTTC.

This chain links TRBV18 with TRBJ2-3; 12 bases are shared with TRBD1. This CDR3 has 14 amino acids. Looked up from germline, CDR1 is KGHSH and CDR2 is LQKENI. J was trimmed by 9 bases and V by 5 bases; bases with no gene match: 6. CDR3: CASSWDRGPATQYF. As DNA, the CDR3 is TGTGCCAGCTCATGGGACAGGGGGCCGGCGACGCAGTATTTT.

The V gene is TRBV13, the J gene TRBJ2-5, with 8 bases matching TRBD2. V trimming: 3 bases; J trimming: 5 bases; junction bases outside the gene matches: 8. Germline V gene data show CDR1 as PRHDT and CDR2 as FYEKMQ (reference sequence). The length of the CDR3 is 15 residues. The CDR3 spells CASSFGGANRETQYF. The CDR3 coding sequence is TGTGCCAGCAGCTTCGGGGGGGCCAATCGGGAGACCCAGTACTTC.

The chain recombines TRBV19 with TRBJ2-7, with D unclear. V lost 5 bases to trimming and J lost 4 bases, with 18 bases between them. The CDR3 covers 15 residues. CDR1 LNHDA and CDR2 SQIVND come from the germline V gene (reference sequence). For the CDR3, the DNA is TGTGCCAGTAGTCCCCTCGCCCCGGGTATGTACGAGCAGTACTTC. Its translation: CASSPLAPGMYEQYF.

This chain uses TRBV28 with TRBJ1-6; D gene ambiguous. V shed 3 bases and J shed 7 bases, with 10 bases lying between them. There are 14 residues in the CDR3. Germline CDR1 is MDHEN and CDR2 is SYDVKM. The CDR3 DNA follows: TGTGCCAGCAGTTTCCCGGGTGCCAATTCACCCCTCCACTTT. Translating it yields CASSFPGANSPLHF.

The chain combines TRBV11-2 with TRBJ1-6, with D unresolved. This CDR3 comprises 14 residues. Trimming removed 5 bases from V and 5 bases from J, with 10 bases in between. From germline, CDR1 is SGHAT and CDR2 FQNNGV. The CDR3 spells CASSLSQNNSPLHF. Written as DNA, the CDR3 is TGTGCCAGCAGCCTCTCACAGAATAATTCACCCCTCCACTTT.

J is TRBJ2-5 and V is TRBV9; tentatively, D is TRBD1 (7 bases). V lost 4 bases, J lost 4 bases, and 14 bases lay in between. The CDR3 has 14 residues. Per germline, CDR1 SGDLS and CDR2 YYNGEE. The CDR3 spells CASSLRGVLETQYF. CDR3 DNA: TGTGCCAGCAGCCTCAGGGGGGTTCTAGAGACCCAGTACTTC.

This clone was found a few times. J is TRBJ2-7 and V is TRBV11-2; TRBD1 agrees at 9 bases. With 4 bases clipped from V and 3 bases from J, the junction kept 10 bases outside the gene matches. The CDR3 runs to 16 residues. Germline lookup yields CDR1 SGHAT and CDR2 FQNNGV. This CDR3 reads CASSSRTGQGRYEQYF. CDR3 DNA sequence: TGTGCCAGCAGCTCAAGAACGGGACAGGGCCGCTACGAGCAGTACTTC.

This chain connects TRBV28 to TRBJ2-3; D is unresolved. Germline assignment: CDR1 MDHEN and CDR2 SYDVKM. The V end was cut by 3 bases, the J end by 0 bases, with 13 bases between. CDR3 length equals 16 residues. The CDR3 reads CASSFMRKVSTDTQYF. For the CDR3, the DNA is TGTGCCAGCAGTTTTATGCGGAAGGTTAGCACAGATACGCAGTATTTT. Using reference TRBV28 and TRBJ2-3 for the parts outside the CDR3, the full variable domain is DVKVTQSSRYLVKRTGEKVFLECVQDMDHENMFWYRQDPGLGLRLIYFSYDVKMKEKGDIPEGYSVSREKKERFSLILESASTNQTSMYLCASSFMRKVSTDTQYFGPGTRLTVL.

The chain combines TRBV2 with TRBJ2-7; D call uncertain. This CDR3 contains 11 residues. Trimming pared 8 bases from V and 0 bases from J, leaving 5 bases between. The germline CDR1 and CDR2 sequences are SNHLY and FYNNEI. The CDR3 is CASASSYEQYF. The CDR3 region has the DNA TGTGCCAGCGCCAGCTCCTACGAGCAGTACTTC.

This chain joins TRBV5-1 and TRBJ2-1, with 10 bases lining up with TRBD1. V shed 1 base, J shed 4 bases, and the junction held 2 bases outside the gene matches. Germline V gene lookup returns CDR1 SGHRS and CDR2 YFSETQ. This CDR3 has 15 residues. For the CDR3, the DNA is TGCGCCAGCAGCTTGCCGGGACAGGGGTACAATGAGCAGTTCTTC. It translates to CASSLPGQGYNEQFF.

CDR3 amino acids: CAISDPRGIAEAFF. The CDR3 DNA is TGTGCCATCAGTGACCCCCGGGGGATTGCTGAAGCTTTCTTT. The chain has TRBV10-3 and TRBJ1-1, with a weak D call TRBD1 (5 bases). The germline gives CDR1 ENHRY, CDR2 SYGVKD. V lost 3 bases, J lost 6 bases, and 14 bases lay in between. This CDR3 spans 14 amino acids.

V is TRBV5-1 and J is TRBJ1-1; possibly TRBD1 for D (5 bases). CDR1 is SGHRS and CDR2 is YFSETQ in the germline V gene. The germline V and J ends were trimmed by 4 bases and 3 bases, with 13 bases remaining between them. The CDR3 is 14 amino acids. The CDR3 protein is CASSTRVGYTEAFF. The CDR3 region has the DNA TGCGCCAGCAGCACCAGGGTCGGTTACACTGAAGCTTTCTTT. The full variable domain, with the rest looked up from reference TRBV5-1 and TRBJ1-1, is KAGVTQTPRYLIKTRGQQVTLSCSPISGHRSVSWYQQTPGQGLQFLFEYFSETQRNKGNFPGRFSGRQFSNSRSEMNVSTLELGDSALYLCASSTRVGYTEAFFGQGTRLTVV.

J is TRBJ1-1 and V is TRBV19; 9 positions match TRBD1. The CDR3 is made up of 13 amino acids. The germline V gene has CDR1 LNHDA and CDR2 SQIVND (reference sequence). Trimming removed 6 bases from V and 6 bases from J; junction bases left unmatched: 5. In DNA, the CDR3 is TGTGCCAGTAGCCGGGACAGGGAGTCTGAAGCTTTCTTT. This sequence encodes CASSRDRESEAFF.